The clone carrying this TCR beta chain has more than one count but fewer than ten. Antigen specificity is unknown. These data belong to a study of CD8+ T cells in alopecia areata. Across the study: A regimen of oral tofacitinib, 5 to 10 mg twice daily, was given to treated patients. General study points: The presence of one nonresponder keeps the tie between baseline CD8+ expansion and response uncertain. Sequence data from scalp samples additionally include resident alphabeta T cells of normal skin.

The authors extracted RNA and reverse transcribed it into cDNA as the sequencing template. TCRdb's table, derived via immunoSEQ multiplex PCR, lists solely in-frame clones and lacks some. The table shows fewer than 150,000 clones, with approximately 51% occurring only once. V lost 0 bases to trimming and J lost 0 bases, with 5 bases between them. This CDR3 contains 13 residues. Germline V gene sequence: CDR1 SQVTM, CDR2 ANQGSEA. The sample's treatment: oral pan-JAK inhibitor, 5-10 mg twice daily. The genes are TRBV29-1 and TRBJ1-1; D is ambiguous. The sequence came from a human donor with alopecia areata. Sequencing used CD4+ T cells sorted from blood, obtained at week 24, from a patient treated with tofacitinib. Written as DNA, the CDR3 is TGCAGCGTTGAAGACGGATTGAACACTGAAGCTTTCTTT. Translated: CSVEDGLNTEAFF. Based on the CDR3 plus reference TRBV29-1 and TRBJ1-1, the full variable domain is SAVISQKPSRDICQRGTSLTIQCQVDSQVTMMFWYRQQPGQSLTLIATANQGSEATYESGFVIDKFPISRPNLTFSTLTVSNMSPEDSSIYLCSVEDGLNTEAFFGQGTRLTVV.